The 6 T cell receptor beta chains below were found in one sample sequenced in a study of tumor-infiltrating lymphocytes in primary liver carcinoma. The researchers produced TCR beta cDNA from roughly 500 ng total RNA with a constant-region primer. Investigators got TCR beta libraries out of three nested multiplex PCR rounds, done with slightly modified ARM-PCR. For around 11 cycles apiece, the opening two PCR rounds ran with TRBV1-TRBV30 forward primers and a C-beta reverse primer. TCRdb itself ran the multiplex PCR reads through MiXCR, one entry per CDR3 protein. The sample includes hundreds of thousands of distinct CDR3 sequences, more than 55% of them seen just once. Researchers drew blood RNA from unsorted whole blood and extracted germline DNA as well. Sequenced input: peripheral blood. The source of these receptors is a woman in her 30s with primary liver carcinoma and hepatitis B virus infection.

Turning to this clonotype: The junction does not match germline at one end; this may be a read error. V and J are TRBV6-5 and TRBJ2-5; 7 positions match TRBD1. The CDR3 covers 15 residues. Germline V lookup: CDR1 MNHEY, CDR2 SVGAGI. In DNA, the CDR3 is TGTGCCAGCAGCCTGACAGGGTGGAACCAAGAGATCCAGTACTTC. This sequence encodes CASSLTGWNQEIQYF.

This clonotype was observed many times. V is TRBV12-3 or TRBV12-4 and J is TRBJ1-5, with D possibly matching TRBD1 (6 bases). The CDR3 contains 14 residues. V dropped 3 bases and J dropped 7 bases, with 13 bases sitting between them. The CDR3 sequence is CASSFRGSRQPQHF. CDR3 nucleotides: TGTGCCAGCAGTTTCAGGGGCAGCAGACAGCCCCAGCATTTT.

In regard to this clonotype: One junction end does not reproduce the germline sequence, and a read error may be involved. The chain employs TRBV4-3 and TRBJ2-7; tentatively, D is TRBD1 (6 bases). Germline V gene data show CDR1 as LGHNA and CDR2 as YSLEER. The CDR3 covers 14 residues. CDR3 DNA sequence: TGCACCAGCAGCCAAGAACAGGGAATCTACGAGCAGTACTTC. It translates to CTSSQEQGIYEQYF.

Notes on this clonotype: This may be a read error: a much more frequent sequence differs by one nucleotide. Without the conserved terminal phenylalanine or tryptophan, this CDR3 likely stems from a read error. The rearrangement links TRBV29-1 to TRBJ2-5; D uncertain. Germline V gene sequence: CDR1 SQVTM, CDR2 ANQGSEA. The CDR3 contains 12 residues. The V end lost 1 base, the J end lost 5 bases, and 8 bases lay between the germline ends. The CDR3 sequence is CSVEGSEETQYS. The CDR3 region has the DNA TGCAGCGTTGAAGGTTCAGAGGAGACCCAGTACTCC.

V usage is TRBV5-4 and J usage is TRBJ2-1, with 9 bases matching TRBD2. This CDR3 spans 17 amino acids. Germline CDR1 is SGHNT and CDR2 is YYREEE (reference sequence). With 4 bases clipped from V and 7 bases from J, the junction kept 15 bases outside the gene matches. The CDR3 reads CASSHKGQREVRNEQFF. The CDR3 DNA sequence: TGTGCCAGCAGCCACAAGGGGCAGCGGGAGGTAAGAAATGAGCAGTTCTTC.

This clonotype was observed at least ten times. This chain uses TRBV11-2 with TRBJ1-5; the D gene is possibly TRBD1 (6 bases). The CDR3 is 14 residues long. Germline CDR1 and CDR2: SGHAT and FQNNGV. The V gene lost 5 bases and the J gene lost 6 bases, with 14 bases spanning the gap. The CDR3 loop is CASSHPGVSQPQHF. CDR3 sequence (DNA): TGTGCCAGCAGCCATCCAGGGGTCTCTCAGCCCCAGCATTTT. The full variable domain, completed using reference TRBV11-2 and TRBJ1-5, is EAGVAQSPRYKIIEKRQSVAFWCNPISGHATLYWYQQILGQGPKLLIQFQNNGVVDDSQLPKDRFSAERLKGVDSTLKIQPAKLEDSAVYLCASSHPGVSQPQHFGDGTRLSIL.